The TCR beta chain under discussion was sequenced for a study of cytomegalovirus exposure and HLA in healthy donors. Turning to the study itself: An early data release held approximately 80 million unique TCRs from HLA-typed donors.

The PCR made use of 60 Vbeta and 13 Jbeta primers. Clones were read by immunoSEQ multiplex PCR, and TCRdb kept only the in-frame ones, dropping some. The table has approximately 110,000 clones, around two thirds seen once. The germline gives CDR1 SGHDT, CDR2 YYEEEE. The CDR3 is 12 residues long. Losses at the gene ends were 1 base for V and 14 bases for J; bases not matched to a gene: 6. The sequenced material came from PBMCs. The TCR was taken from a man in his thirties or forties in good health and CMV-seropositive. The chain recombines TRBV5-6 with TRBJ2-1, with TRBD1 matching 7 bases. The CDR3 loop reads CASSLKGAGEFF. DNA for the CDR3: TGTGCCAGCAGCTTGAAGGGGGCCGGGGAGTTCTTC.